This TCR beta chain was captured by sequencing in a study of blood T cell repertoires in COVID-19. Study-wide context: Italy, Spain and the United States were the sources of the convalescent and acute COVID-19 samples. From T cells, B-cell-depleted T cells, or PBMCs came the material, which was cDNA or gDNA.

In the original workflow: Reference gene primer amplification yielded estimated nucleated cell counts. Assay: immunoSEQ multiplex PCR; the TCRdb copy retains only in-frame clones and omits some. The V and J calls and clone size were taken over from that table, and D and trimming were inferred from the DNA. Found here are some 54,000 clones, about four fifths of them singletons; the top ten hold around 1.9%. From germline, CDR1 is MNHEY and CDR2 SMNVEV (reference sequence). The CDR3 runs to 14 residues. Trimming removed 5 bases from V and 7 bases from J; junction bases left unmatched: 4. The sequencing sample was made of peripheral blood. The sequence derives from a woman aged 55-75 years with acute or convalescent COVID-19. V usage is TRBV27 and J usage is TRBJ1-4; 10 nucleotides agree with TRBD1. CDR3 nucleotides: TGTGCCAGCAGTCAACGGGACAGGGGTGAAAAACTGTTTTTT. Translating gives CASSQRDRGEKLFF. The full variable domain, rest sourced from reference TRBV27 and TRBJ1-4, is EAQVTQNPRYLITVTGKKLTVTCSQNMNHEYMSWYRQDPGLGLRQIYYSMNVEVTDKGDVPEGYKVSRKEKRNFPLILESPSPNQTSLYFCASSQRDRGEKLFFGSGTQLSVL.